These T cell receptor beta chains were read from a single sample in a study of vaccination and CD4 T cells after COVID-19. No antigen has been assigned to these receptors. MiXCR, run by TCRdb on the PCR reads, gives a single entry per CDR3 protein. The sample gives about 6,300 distinct CDR3 sequences, approximately 33% of which show up once; more than 30% is in the top ten. Sequenced sample: CD4+ T cells from blood, cultured in vitro. These TCRs come from a human donor in good health. CDR3s include the opening cysteine and the closing phenylalanine or tryptophan. The D gene is left open where the match is weak. The size entry is marked missing in some rows and otherwise reads once, few, many or a size class.

J gene | clone size | V gene | D gene | CDR3 DNA | CDR3 protein
TRBJ2-1 | . | TRBV6-5 | TRBD2 | TGTGCCAGCAGTTACTTTCCTAGCGGGAGCTCCTACAATGAGCAGTTCTTC | CASSYFPSGSSYNEQFF
TRBJ2-2 | few | TRBV20-1 | TRBD2 | TGCAGTGCTAGTGAGTCTAGCGGGATCCCCCTTCGGAGCGGGGAGCTGTTTTTT | CSASESSGIPLRSGELFF
TRBJ2-5 | once | TRBV4-1 | . | TGCGCCAGCAGCCAAGATCCGGACTCGGAGACCCAGTACTTC | CASSQDPDSETQYF
TRBJ2-7 | . | TRBV7-2 | . | TGTGCCAGCAGCGAAGCCTGGGACTACGAGCAGTACTTC | CASSEAWDYEQYF
TRBJ2-7 | few | TRBV28 | . | TGTGCCACCGCAGGCGATTTGGGGCAGTACTTC | CATAGDLGQYF
TRBJ2-7 | . | TRBV20-1 | . | TGCAGTGCTAGAGGTGCAGGGTACCACGAGCAGTACTTC | CSARGAGYHEQYF
TRBJ1-1 | few | TRBV7-2 | TRBD1 | TGTGCCAGCGCCTCGGGGGTAGGGGGCAAAGCTTTCTTT | CASASGVGGKAFF
TRBJ2-5 | . | TRBV4-1 | TRBD2 | TGCGCCGGCAGCCCAGTGATGGGACTAGCGGTTACTAAAGAGACCCAGTACTTC | CAGSPVMGLAVTKETQYF
TRBJ1-1 | . | TRBV18 | . | TGTGCCAGCTCACCAATGGGATCTGAAGCTTTCTTT | CASSPMGSEAFF
TRBJ1-5 | . | TRBV6-1 | TRBD1 | TGTGCCAGCAGATCCTTGGGACAGGCAAACTCCATAAACAATTTT | CASRSLGQANSINNF
TRBJ1-3 | . | TRBV6-1 | . | TGTGCCAGCAGAGACGCGGGGAGCTCTGGAAACACCATATATTTT | CASRDAGSSGNTIYF
TRBJ2-1 | . | TRBV6-1 | TRBD2 | TGTGCCAGCAGTGAAACCGGTAGCGGGGCGGGCTCCTACAATGAGCAGTTCTTC | CASSETGSGAGSYNEQFF
TRBJ1-2 | . | TRBV7-9 | . | TGTGCCAGCAGCCCAAGACGGAACTATGGCTACACCTTC | CASSPRRNYGYTF
TRBJ1-1 | . | TRBV20-1 | . | TGCAGTGCTGGTCCGGGGGGGAGAAACACTGAAGCTTTCTTT | CSAGPGGRNTEAFF
TRBJ2-7 | . | TRBV27 | . | TGTGCCAGCAGTTCTACAGGGCGTAACCCGGGTGAGCAGTACTTC | CASSSTGRNPGEQYF
TRBJ1-1 | few | TRBV19 | TRBD1 | TGTGCCAGTAGTATCGGAAGGGACAGCTATAACACTGAAGCTTTCTTT | CASSIGRDSYNTEAFF
TRBJ2-2 | . | TRBV4-3 | . | TGCGCCAGCAGCCAAGTTGGGGGCACCGGGGAGCTGTTTTTT | CASSQVGGTGELFF
TRBJ2-7 | . | TRBV6-1 | . | TGTGCCAGCAGTGAGGGGGGCCGGACCTACGAGCAGTACTTC | CASSEGGRTYEQYF
TRBJ2-7 | . | TRBV28 | . | TGTGCCAGCAGTTCGGCACCGACTGGCGAGCAGTACTTC | CASSSAPTGEQYF
TRBJ2-5 | . | TRBV7-7 | TRBD2 | TGTGCTAGCAGCTTCGGACTAGTGGAGACCCAGTACTTC | CASSFGLVETQYF
TRBJ1-6 | few | TRBV6-5 | . | TGTGCCAGCAGTTCCACCCGGCAGCGGGGGAGCAATTCACCCCTCCACTTT | CASSSTRQRGSNSPLHF
TRBJ2-5 | few | TRBV19 | . | TGTGCCAGTAGTCCAGGGGCCCAGGACCAAGAGACCCAGTACTTC | CASSPGAQDQETQYF
TRBJ2-1 | . | TRBV18 | . | TGTGCCAGCTCACCGACCGTGGGAGAGTACAATGAGCAGTTCTTC | CASSPTVGEYNEQFF
TRBJ1-2 | . | TRBV28 | TRBD1 | TGTGCCAGCAGGCCCCAGACAGGGGTCGTAACCTATGGCTACACCTTC | CASRPQTGVVTYGYTF
TRBJ1-6 | few | TRBV5-6 | . | TGTGCCAGCAGCTCTCAGACAGCGCCGCTTAATTCACCCCTCCACTTT | CASSSQTAPLNSPLHF
TRBJ1-1 | . | TRBV20-1 | . | TGCAGTGCTAGCGGGGTTGGAGCTTTCTTT | CSASGVGAFF
TRBJ2-3 | . | TRBV20-1 | . | TGCAGTGCGATCACAGATACGCAGTATTTT | CSAITDTQYF
TRBJ2-1 | . | TRBV7-8 | TRBD2 | TGTGCCAGCCGGTCTAGCGGGACGTTCGACAATGAGCAGTTCTTC | CASRSSGTFDNEQFF
TRBJ2-1 | . | TRBV5-4 | TRBD2 | TGTGCCAGCAGCTTGGAGGGCGGGAGTTACAATGAGCAGTTCTTC | CASSLEGGSYNEQFF
TRBJ1-5 | . | TRBV20-1 | TRBD1 | TGCAGTGCTAGTTTGTCAGGGGGATCTGGTCAGCCCCAGCATTTT | CSASLSGGSGQPQHF
TRBJ2-3 | . | TRBV28 | TRBD2 | TGTGCCAGCAGTTTATTATTCCATAGCGGGGCTACGCAGTATTTT | CASSLLFHSGATQYF
TRBJ2-5 | few | TRBV4-2 | TRBD2 | TGTGCCAGCAGCCTAACTAGCGGGAACACCGAGACCCAGTACTTC | CASSLTSGNTETQYF
TRBJ2-5 | . | TRBV4-3 | . | TGCGCCAGCAGCCCAAGCGACCTGGAGGGGGAGACCCAGTACTTC | CASSPSDLEGETQYF
TRBJ1-5 | . | TRBV20-1 | . | TGCAGTGCTAGAGATCCAGGGGCCTGGGATCAGACCCAGCATTTT | CSARDPGAWDQTQHF